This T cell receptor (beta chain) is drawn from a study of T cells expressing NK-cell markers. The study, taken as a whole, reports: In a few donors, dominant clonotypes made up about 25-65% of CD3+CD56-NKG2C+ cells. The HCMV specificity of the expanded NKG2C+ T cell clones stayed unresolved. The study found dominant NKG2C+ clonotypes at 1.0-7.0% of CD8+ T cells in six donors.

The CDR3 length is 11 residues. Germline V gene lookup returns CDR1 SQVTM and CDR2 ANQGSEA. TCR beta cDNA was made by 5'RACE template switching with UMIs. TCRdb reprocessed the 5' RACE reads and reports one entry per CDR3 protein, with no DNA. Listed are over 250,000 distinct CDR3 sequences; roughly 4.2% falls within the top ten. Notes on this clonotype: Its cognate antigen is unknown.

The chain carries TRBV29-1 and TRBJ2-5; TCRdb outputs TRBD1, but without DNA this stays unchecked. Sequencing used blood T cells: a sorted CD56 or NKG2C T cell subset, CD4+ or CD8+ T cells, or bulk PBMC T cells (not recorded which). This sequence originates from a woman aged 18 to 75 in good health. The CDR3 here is CSAAPQGAQYF.